Shown below are 25 T cell receptor beta chains from a single sample sequenced in a study of OX40 agonist ivuxolimab in advanced cancers. TCRdb's copy holds only in-frame clones and misses some; the assay was immunoSEQ multiplex PCR. The sample has approximately 87,000 clones; roughly 89% are singletons. This sample comprised CD4+ or CD8+ T cells sorted from blood, obtained in a trial of the OX40 agonist ivuxolimab. Receptor source: an adult with an advanced solid tumor such as melanoma, head and neck, liver or kidney cancer.

This clone was seen once. The gene calls are TRBV7-9 and TRBJ2-5; 7 positions agree with TRBD1. J lost 5 bases, V lost 2 bases, and 5 bases had no gene match. The CDR3 consists of 14 residues. Per the germline V gene, CDR1 is SEHNR and CDR2 is FQNEAQ (reference sequence). CDR3 coding DNA: TGTGCCAGCAGCTTAAGAGGGGGCTTGGAGACCCAGTACTTC. Its translation: CASSLRGGLETQYF. Combining the CDR3 with reference TRBV7-9 and TRBJ2-5 gives the whole variable domain DTGVSQNPRHKITKRGQNVTFRCDPISEHNRLYWYRQTLGQGPEFLTYFQNEAQLEKSRLLSDRFSAERPKGSFSTLEIQRTEQGDSAMYLCASSLRGGLETQYFGPGTRLLVL.

This clone turned up a few times. This chain uses TRBV21-1 with TRBJ1-2; the tabulated D call, TRBD1, remains unverified against the DNA. TRBV21-1 corresponds to a pseudogene. The CDR3 spans 17 residues. The CDR3 DNA reads TGTGCCAGCAGGAAGGGCAGGGGACCCCGAAGGACCTATGGCTACACCTTC. Translating it yields CASRKGRGPRRTYGYTF.

V usage is TRBV6-1 and J usage is TRBJ1-2; 9 bases fit TRBD1. This CDR3 has 16 residues. Germline values: CDR1 MNHNS, CDR2 SASEGT. Trimming removed 4 bases from V and 0 bases from J; junction bases left unmatched: 6. CDR3: CASSAPRDRANYGYTF. CDR3 in DNA: TGTGCCAGCAGTGCCCCCCGGGACAGGGCTAACTATGGCTACACCTTC.

The chain combines TRBV7-2 with TRBJ2-5; D is possibly TRBD1 (5 bases). The J call is uncertain, as TRBJ2-7 better fits the DNA end. From germline, CDR1 is SGHTA and CDR2 FQGNSA. The CDR3 consists of 16 residues. As DNA, the CDR3 is TGTGCCAGCAGTGCCCAGGCTCCCAGGGCCGGCTACGAGCAGTACTTC. It specifies CASSAQAPRAGYEQYF.

Written as DNA, the CDR3 is TGTGCCTGGAGTGACCCCGGGACAGGGAACAATCAGCCCCAGCATTTT. Amino acid sequence: CAWSDPGTGNNQPQHF. This chain links TRBV30 with TRBJ1-5, with 9 bases fitting TRBD1. J lost 3 bases, V lost 1 base, and 7 bases had no gene match. Germline loops: CDR1 GTSNPN, CDR2 SVGIG (reference sequence). This CDR3 region has 16 residues.

The gene calls are TRBV25-1 and TRBJ2-7, with D perhaps matching TRBD1 (6 bases). The V end lost 3 bases, the J end lost 12 bases, and 15 bases lay between the germline ends. This CDR3 region has 12 residues. Per the germline V gene, CDR1 is MGHDK and CDR2 is SYGVNS. In DNA, the CDR3 is TGTGCCAGCAGTGATTTTACAGGGAAGCCGTACTTC. Amino acids: CASSDFTGKPYF.

This chain links TRBV27 with TRBJ2-2; TRBD1 agrees at 10 bases. The CDR3 spans 17 residues. V gave up 0 bases and J gave up 4 bases; unmatched junction bases: 5. Germline CDR1 MNHEY, CDR2 SMNVEV (reference sequence). CDR3 loop: CASSLSSWTGGTGELFF. DNA of the CDR3: TGTGCCAGCAGTTTATCCTCTTGGACAGGGGGCACCGGGGAGCTGTTTTTT.

The chain employs TRBV2 and TRBJ1-5, with a weak D call TRBD1 (6 bases). V lost 3 bases and J 1 base, leaving 16 bases between the germline ends. CDR1 is SNHLY and CDR2 is FYNNEI in the germline V gene. The CDR3 extends over 17 amino acids. The CDR3 reads CASSEGQGLRSNQPQHF. The CDR3, as DNA: TGTGCCAGCAGTGAGGGGCAGGGGCTTAGGAGCAATCAGCCCCAGCATTTT.

This rearrangement joins TRBV7-6 to TRBJ1-3; D call uncertain. From germline, CDR1 is SGHVS and CDR2 FNYEAQ. V was pared by 5 bases and J by 0 bases, with 14 bases between. The CDR3 spans 16 residues. DNA for the CDR3: TGTGCCAGCAGCCATGTCCGGGGAAGCTCTGGAAACACCATATATTTT. It yields the protein CASSHVRGSSGNTIYF.

V and J are TRBV19 and TRBJ2-1; the D gene is possibly TRBD2 (5 bases). From germline, CDR1 is LNHDA and CDR2 SQIVND (reference sequence). The CDR3 has 16 amino acids. V dropped 1 base and J dropped 2 bases, with 12 bases sitting between them. The CDR3 DNA follows: TGTGCCAGTAGTATAGTTGGCGGGCCGACCTACAATGAGCAGTTCTTC. It translates to CASSIVGGPTYNEQFF.

The CDR3 DNA follows: TGTGCCATCAGTGAAGCCAATGAGCAGTTCTTC. This sequence encodes CAISEANEQFF. The gene calls are TRBV10-3 and TRBJ2-1; D unclear. The CDR3 runs to 11 residues. The germline gives CDR1 ENHRY, CDR2 SYGVKD. Trimming shortened V by 3 bases and J by 6 bases, and 3 bases separated the two germline ends.

The chain links TRBV5-1 to TRBJ2-5; a possible D gene is TRBD1 (6 bases). The ends were cut back, 4 bases at V and 1 base at J, with 11 bases in the middle. The CDR3 contains 14 residues. CDR1 is SGHRS, CDR2 YFSETQ, per germline. CDR3 sequence (DNA): TGCGCCAGCAGCATGGGGACAACCCAAGAGACCCAGTACTTC. Translated: CASSMGTTQETQYF. Looking up the rest from reference TRBV5-1 and TRBJ2-5 gives the full variable domain: KAGVTQTPRYLIKTRGQQVTLSCSPISGHRSVSWYQQTPGQGLQFLFEYFSETQRNKGNFPGRFSGRQFSNSRSEMNVSTLELGDSALYLCASSMGTTQETQYFGPGTRLLVL.

The rearrangement uses TRBV29-1 and TRBJ1-3; D is ambiguous. This CDR3 contains 12 residues. Trimming stripped 4 bases from V and 2 bases from J, with 6 bases between. Germline CDR1 SQVTM, CDR2 ANQGSEA. CDR3 bases: TGCAGCGTTGCAGGAACTGGAAACACCATATATTTT. Its translation is CSVAGTGNTIYF.

The chain has TRBV7-6 and TRBJ2-3; 8 positions agree with TRBD1. The germline CDR1 and CDR2 sequences are SGHVS and FNYEAQ. V gave up 3 bases and J gave up 4 bases; unmatched junction bases: 6. This CDR3 is built from 15 residues. The CDR3 nucleotides are TGTGCCAGCAGCTTGGACAGGGTTCGATCAGATACGCAGTATTTT. It specifies CASSLDRVRSDTQYF.

A single count supports this clone. CDR3 DNA sequence: TGTGCCAGCAGCCATGGGACTAGCGGGAGCTACGAGCAGTACTTC. This sequence encodes CASSHGTSGSYEQYF. The V and J genes are TRBV5-4 and TRBJ2-7; 14 bases map to TRBD2. J lost 3 bases, V lost 4 bases, and 3 bases had no gene match. Germline V gene lookup returns CDR1 SGHNT and CDR2 YYREEE (reference sequence). The CDR3 totals 15 residues.

The gene calls are TRBV27 and TRBJ2-7; D gene ambiguous. This CDR3 region has 14 residues. V lost 2 bases to trimming and J lost 6 bases, with 14 bases between them. The germline gives CDR1 MNHEY, CDR2 SMNVEV (reference sequence). CDR3 nucleotide sequence: TGTGCCAGCAGTTTAACGGATTCCTCCGGCGAGCAGTACTTC. Residues: CASSLTDSSGEQYF.

This clone was picked up a small number of times. The V and J genes are TRBV7-9 and TRBJ1-2; D ambiguous. The CDR3 has 13 amino acids. V lost 5 bases to trimming and J lost 3 bases, with 10 bases between them. Germline V gene lookup returns CDR1 SEHNR and CDR2 FQNEAQ (reference sequence). The CDR3 is CASSPEADYGYTF. The CDR3 DNA reads as TGTGCCAGCAGCCCCGAGGCAGACTATGGCTACACCTTC.

The J gene is TRBJ2-1, the V gene TRBV7-9; D is perhaps TRBD1 or TRBD2 (5 bases each). CDR1 and CDR2 from the germline V gene are SEHNR and FQNEAQ (reference sequence). V was pared by 1 base and J by 8 bases, with 9 bases between. The CDR3 length is 13 residues. DNA of the CDR3: TGTGCCAGCAGCTTAGGGCTGGGGGATGAGCAGTTCTTC. It encodes CASSLGLGDEQFF.

This chain connects TRBV11-3 to TRBJ2-2; 7 bases line up with TRBD2. There are 15 residues in the CDR3. V trimming: 6 bases; J trimming: 5 bases; junction bases outside the gene matches: 9. Germline CDR1 is SGHNT and CDR2 is YENEEA. The CDR3 sequence: CASRAGRSETGELFF. The CDR3 nucleotides read TGTGCCAGCAGAGCGGGAAGATCGGAAACCGGGGAGCTGTTTTTT.

The rearrangement links TRBV7-9 to TRBJ2-4; D unresolved. The CDR3 has 14 amino acids. Trimming cost V 5 bases and J 0 bases, with 8 bases left between them. Germline V lookup: CDR1 SEHNR, CDR2 FQNEAQ (reference sequence). Here the CDR3 reads CASSKFGAKNIQYF. The CDR3 nucleotides read TGTGCCAGCAGCAAATTCGGAGCCAAAAACATTCAGTACTTC.

V usage is TRBV19 and J usage is TRBJ1-5, with TRBD1 matching 7 bases. V dropped 5 bases and J dropped 5; count of bases not matched to a gene: 12. The CDR3 runs to 16 residues. Germline lookup yields CDR1 LNHDA and CDR2 SQIVND (reference sequence). CDR3 loop: CASSPRGRGYDQPQHF. CDR3 DNA: TGTGCCAGTAGTCCACGAGGCAGGGGGTATGATCAGCCCCAGCATTTT.

The gene calls are TRBV5-1 and TRBJ1-1; D is uncertain. V was shortened by 0 bases and J by 1 base, with 4 bases between the two germline ends. Germline V gene sequence: CDR1 SGHRS, CDR2 YFSETQ. The CDR3 runs to 13 residues. CDR3 residues: CASSLGRNTEAFF. The CDR3 nucleotides read TGCGCCAGCAGCTTGGGACGGAACACTGAAGCTTTCTTT. Together with reference TRBV5-1 and TRBJ1-1, the CDR3 gives the full variable domain: KAGVTQTPRYLIKTRGQQVTLSCSPISGHRSVSWYQQTPGQGLQFLFEYFSETQRNKGNFPGRFSGRQFSNSRSEMNVSTLELGDSALYLCASSLGRNTEAFFGQGTRLTVV.

The chain employs TRBV4-3 and TRBJ2-1, with TRBD2 matching over 12 bases. The junction had 9 bases not matched to a gene; V was cut back by 4 bases and J by 8 bases. There are 16 residues in the CDR3. Looked up from germline, CDR1 is LGHNA and CDR2 is YSLEER. For the CDR3, the DNA is TGCGCCAGCAGCCCAGGGTCTAGCGGGAGGGCCTATGAGCAGTTCTTC. Protein: CASSPGSSGRAYEQFF.

The chain joins TRBV11-2 to TRBJ2-7; 9 bases match TRBD2. V shed 5 bases, J shed 5 bases, and the junction held 7 bases outside the gene matches. Germline assignment: CDR1 SGHAT and CDR2 FQNNGV. This CDR3 spans 14 amino acids. CDR3 region: CASSPVLAGNEQYF. CDR3 nucleotide sequence: TGTGCCAGCAGCCCGGTCCTAGCGGGAAACGAGCAGTACTTC.

The rearrangement uses TRBV29-1 and TRBJ2-1; TRBD1 or TRBD2 may be the D gene (5 bases each). CDR1 is SQVTM and CDR2 is ANQGSEA in the germline V gene. The CDR3 contains 13 residues. Deletions cut 6 bases from V and 9 bases from J, with 18 bases between. CDR3 bases: TGCAGCGTCTGGGGCAGCCCAGGAGGTGAGCAGTTCTTC. Protein: CSVWGSPGGEQFF.